The T cell receptor beta chain described here comes from a study of cytomegalovirus exposure and HLA in healthy donors. Study in general: Genotyping showed around 81% of 398 donors falling in the Caucasian-associated ancestry cluster. Findings and caveats of the study: Among TCR beta chains, those listed as cytomegalovirus-associated numbered over 150.

Germline CDR1 reads SGHNT; CDR2 reads YYREEE (reference sequence). The ends lost 0 bases at V and 4 bases at J; junction bases unmatched: 6. This CDR3 comprises 15 residues. Of note for this clone: Its antigen is currently unknown.

The PCR made use of 60 Vbeta and 13 Jbeta primers. Measured with immunoSEQ multiplex PCR; TCRdb has only the in-frame clones, and not every one. The sample consists of over 150,000 clones, around 75% of them appearing once. This chain joins TRBV5-4 and TRBJ2-5, with 7 nucleotides matching TRBD2. Material: PBMCs. This TCR was sampled from a male donor in good health and CMV-seronegative. CDR3: CASSLGGGSGETQYF. CDR3 nucleotides: TGTGCCAGCAGCTTGGGCGGGGGATCAGGAGAGACCCAGTACTTC.